This T cell receptor (beta chain) was obtained from a study of blood T cells in healthy people across ages. Through a sample-barcoded 5' primer and a J-beta primer mix, a second PCR was run for roughly 6 to 11 cycles. Each CDR3 protein is one row after TCRdb ran MiXCR on the 5' RACE reads. The profile shows hundreds of thousands of distinct CDR3 sequences, approximately 22% of them singletons. To note about this clonotype: The antigen is unknown.

The CDR3 has 15 residues. Trimming at V came to 6 bases and at J to 0 bases, leaving 8 bases not matched to a gene. Study-level findings and limits: The recorded TCR beta diversity per million T cells decreased in a roughly linear manner with age.

This receptor was obtained from a man between 70 and 80 years old in good health. The chain joins TRBV12-3 or TRBV12-4 to TRBJ2-7, with 7 positions matching TRBD2. Input material: blood. CDR3 region: CASSLALAASYEQYF. CDR3 in DNA: TGTGCCAGCAGCCTTGCGCTAGCGGCCTCCTACGAGCAGTACTTC.